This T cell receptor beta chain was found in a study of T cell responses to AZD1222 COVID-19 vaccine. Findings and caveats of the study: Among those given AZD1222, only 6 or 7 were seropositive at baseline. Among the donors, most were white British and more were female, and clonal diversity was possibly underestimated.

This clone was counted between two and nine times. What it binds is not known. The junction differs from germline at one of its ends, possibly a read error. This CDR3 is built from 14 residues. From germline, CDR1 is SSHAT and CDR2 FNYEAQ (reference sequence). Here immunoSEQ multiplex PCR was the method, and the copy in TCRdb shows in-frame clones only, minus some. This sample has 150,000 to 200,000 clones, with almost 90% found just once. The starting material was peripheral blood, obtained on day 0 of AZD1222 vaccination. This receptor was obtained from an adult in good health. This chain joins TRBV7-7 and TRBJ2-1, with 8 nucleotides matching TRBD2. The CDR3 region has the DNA TGTGCTAGCAGCTTAACGCCCTGGACTAGCAGGAAGTTCTTC. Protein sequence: CASSLTPWTSRKFF.